The clone carrying this T cell receptor (beta chain) came up many times. This sample is part of a study of early T cells in non-severe SARS-CoV-2 infection. Per the germline V gene, CDR1 is SNHLY and CDR2 is FYNNEI. J lost 6 bases, V lost 7 bases, and 7 bases had no gene match. The CDR3 spans 14 residues. One entry per CDR3 protein results from TCRdb running MiXCR on the 5' RACE reads. In the table there are tens of thousands of distinct CDR3 sequences, 13% of which are singletons. The chain has TRBV2 and TRBJ1-4; 8 bases match TRBD1. The sequenced material came from whole blood. The receptor was derived from an adult who was a healthcare worker with PCR-confirmed SARS-CoV-2 infection or an uninfected control (not recorded which). CDR3 coding DNA: TGTGCCAGCACTCTACAGGGGGGCTATGAAAAACTGTTTTTT. Translated, it gives CASTLQGGYEKLFF.